The T cell receptor (beta chain) described here comes from a study of blood T cell repertoires in COVID-19. The length of the CDR3 is 15 residues. Looked up from germline, CDR1 is SGHTS and CDR2 is YDEGEE. V was clipped by 0 bases and J by 0 bases, with 7 bases between them. Measured with immunoSEQ multiplex PCR; TCRdb has only the in-frame clones, and not every one. The data contain about 440,000 clones, approximately 89% of them singletons. The V call is TRBV5-8, the J call TRBJ1-5, with D hard to call. This receptor was identified in a woman between 45 and 65 years old with COVID-19, enrolled during active disease. The sequencing sample was made of peripheral blood. The CDR3 DNA reads TGTGCCAGCAGCTTGGCACAGATTAGCAATCAGCCCCAGCATTTT. Translating gives CASSLAQISNQPQHF.